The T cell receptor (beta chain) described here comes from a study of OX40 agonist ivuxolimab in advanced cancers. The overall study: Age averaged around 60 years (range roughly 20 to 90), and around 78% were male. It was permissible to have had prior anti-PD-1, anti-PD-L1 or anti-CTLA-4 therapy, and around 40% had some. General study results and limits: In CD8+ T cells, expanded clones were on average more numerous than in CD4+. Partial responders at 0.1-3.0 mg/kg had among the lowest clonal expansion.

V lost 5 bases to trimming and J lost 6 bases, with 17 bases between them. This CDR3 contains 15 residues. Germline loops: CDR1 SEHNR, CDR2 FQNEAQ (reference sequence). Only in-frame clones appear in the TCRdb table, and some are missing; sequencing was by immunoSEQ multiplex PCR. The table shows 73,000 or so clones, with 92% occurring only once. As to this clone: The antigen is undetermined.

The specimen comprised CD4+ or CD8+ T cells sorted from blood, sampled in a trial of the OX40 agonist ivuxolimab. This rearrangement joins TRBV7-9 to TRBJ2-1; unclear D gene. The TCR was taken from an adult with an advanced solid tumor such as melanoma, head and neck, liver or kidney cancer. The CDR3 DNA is TGTGCCAGCAGCCCCCCCTCAGACGGTGGCAATGAGCAGTTCTTC. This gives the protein CASSPPSDGGNEQFF.